A single sample gave rise to the 25 T cell receptor beta chains below, sequenced in a study of CD8 T cells in Susac syndrome. A quantity of roughly 0.5 to 1 ug RNA underwent reverse transcription using random hexamers. TCRdb independently ran MiXCR on the immunoSEQ multiplex PCR reads; one entry per CDR3 protein. This sample has 150,000 to 160,000 distinct CDR3 sequences, with approximately 94% found just once. The specimen was CD8+ T cells from PBMCs. The receptors here all came from a human donor with multiple sclerosis.

V and J are TRBV7-9 and TRBJ2-7; weak D call: TRBD1 (6 bases). Trimming took off 1 base at V and 4 bases at J, with 14 bases between the two ends. The CDR3 is 15 residues long. Germline-derived CDR1 and CDR2 are SEHNR and FQNEAQ (reference sequence). The CDR3 loop is CASSLDRGRGYEQYF. The CDR3 DNA sequence: TGTGCCAGCAGCTTAGACCGGGGCAGGGGATACGAGCAGTACTTC.

This clonotype has a single count. The chain joins TRBV10-3 to TRBJ2-7, with 8 bases lining up with TRBD1. Germline loops: CDR1 ENHRY, CDR2 SYGVKD. Trimming removed 6 bases from V and 2 bases from J; junction bases left unmatched: 6. This CDR3 has 14 residues. The CDR3 here is CAISPGQAAYEQYF. CDR3 DNA sequence: TGTGCCATCAGCCCGGGACAGGCCGCCTACGAGCAGTACTTC.

The V gene is TRBV7-3, the J gene TRBJ1-3; D is unclear. There are 14 residues in the CDR3. From germline, CDR1 is SGHTA and CDR2 FQGTGA. Trimming removed 8 bases at V and 0 bases at J, with 11 bases between. CDR3 coding DNA: TGTGCCAGCCCTCTAAGGAGCTCTGGAAACACCATATATTTT. Its translation: CASPLRSSGNTIYF. Variable domain in full (rest from reference TRBV7-3 and TRBJ1-3): GAGVSQTPSNKVTEKGKYVELRCDPISGHTALYWYRQSLGQGPEFLIYFQGTGAADDSGLPNDRFFAVRPEGSVSTLKIQRTERGDSAVYLCASPLRSSGNTIYFGEGSWLTVV.

J is TRBJ2-5 and V is TRBV9; D is perhaps TRBD2 (6 bases). The CDR3 runs 14 residues. CDR1 SGDLS and CDR2 YYNGEE come from the germline V gene. The germline V and J ends were trimmed by 3 bases and 1 base, with 10 bases remaining between them. Written as DNA, the CDR3 is TGTGCCAGCAGCGCCGCGGGGCTCCAAGAGACCCAGTACTTC. Amino acid sequence: CASSAAGLQETQYF.

The chain combines TRBV4-1 with TRBJ1-1; 10 bases are shared with TRBD1. Trimming took 0 bases from V and 1 from J; bases not matched to a gene: 5. CDR3 size: 17 residues. The germline V gene encodes CDR1 MGHRA and CDR2 YSYEKL. CDR3 sequence reads: CASSQDPTGGRNTEAFF. CDR3 in DNA: TGCGCCAGCAGCCAAGATCCGACAGGGGGCCGGAACACTGAAGCTTTCTTT.

This clonotype showed up just once. The rearrangement links TRBV3-1 to TRBJ2-1, with TRBD2 identical over 7 bases. The V segment lost 1 base and the J segment 3 bases; nucleotides outside the gene matches: 6. This CDR3 contains 16 residues. From germline, CDR1 is LGHDT and CDR2 YNNKEL (reference sequence). The CDR3 loop is CASSQGFRGGYNEQFF. CDR3 nucleotides: TGTGCCAGCAGCCAAGGGTTTCGCGGGGGCTACAATGAGCAGTTCTTC.

V is TRBV7-9 and J is TRBJ1-1, with D unresolved. Germline V lookup: CDR1 SEHNR, CDR2 FQNEAQ (reference sequence). V was cut by 5 bases and J by 5 bases, with 18 bases left in between. This CDR3 contains 15 residues. The CDR3 region is CASSPEKEGGTEAFF. For the CDR3, the DNA is TGTGCCAGCAGCCCCGAAAAAGAGGGTGGAACTGAAGCTTTCTTT.

J is TRBJ2-1 and V is TRBV10-3; 8 bases agree with TRBD1. Germline V gives CDR1 ENHRY, CDR2 SYGVKD. Trimming removed 4 bases from V and 5 bases from J; junction bases left unmatched: 7. The CDR3 extends over 15 amino acids. The CDR3 sequence: CAISVADRGNNEQFF. The CDR3 DNA is TGTGCCATCAGTGTGGCAGACAGGGGAAACAATGAGCAGTTCTTC.

The chain combines TRBV29-1 with TRBJ1-2, with D tentatively TRBD1 (5 bases). CDR1 is SQVTM, CDR2 ANQGSEA, per germline. The V gene lost 5 bases and the J gene lost 2 bases, with 12 bases spanning the gap. The CDR3 totals 13 residues. The CDR3 spells CSVPRQRNYGYTF. The CDR3 bases are TGCAGCGTTCCCAGACAGCGGAACTATGGCTACACCTTC. Looking up the rest from reference TRBV29-1 and TRBJ1-2 gives the full variable domain: SAVISQKPSRDICQRGTSLTIQCQVDSQVTMMFWYRQQPGQSLTLIATANQGSEATYESGFVIDKFPISRPNLTFSTLTVSNMSPEDSSIYLCSVPRQRNYGYTFGSGTRLTVV.

This chain links TRBV7-9 with TRBJ1-2, with TRBD1 as a possible D gene (5 bases). This CDR3 is 19 amino acids long. Trimming pared 5 bases from V and 3 bases from J, leaving 28 bases between. Germline CDR1 is SEHNR and CDR2 is FQNEAQ (reference sequence). The CDR3 DNA sequence: TGTGCCAGCAGCCCCCGCATCCCCGATACAGGACCCTTGGACTATGGCTACACCTTC. Translated: CASSPRIPDTGPLDYGYTF.

This chain uses TRBV19 with TRBJ2-3; D perhaps matches TRBD1 (6 bases). There are 14 residues in the CDR3. CDR1 and CDR2 (germline): LNHDA, SQIVND (reference sequence). Trimming pared 9 bases from V and 0 bases from J, leaving 13 bases between. The CDR3 DNA reads as TGTGCCAGCTGTCGGACAGCTAGCACAGATACGCAGTATTTT. It specifies CASCRTASTDTQYF.

This sequence joins TRBV25-1 and TRBJ1-3; D gene uncertain. Germline V gene sequence: CDR1 MGHDK, CDR2 SYGVNS. There are 14 residues in the CDR3. V lost 0 bases to trimming and J lost 0 bases, with 3 bases between them. In DNA, the CDR3 is TGTGCCAGCAGTGAATACAACTCTGGAAACACCATATATTTT. It translates to CASSEYNSGNTIYF.

V gene TRBV3-1 combines with J gene TRBJ2-3, with D unclear. Trimming cost V 3 bases and J 2 bases, with 15 bases left between them. The CDR3 loop spans 16 amino acids. Germline CDR1 LGHDT, CDR2 YNNKEL (reference sequence). The CDR3 coding sequence is TGTGCCAGCAGCCAGATGGGGTTGGCTAACACAGATACGCAGTATTTT. Its protein is CASSQMGLANTDTQYF.

This chain uses TRBV10-3 with TRBJ2-7; TRBD1 aligns across 7 bases. With V trimmed by 10 bases and J by 5 bases, 11 bases remained unmatched. The CDR3 is made up of 13 amino acids. Germline V gives CDR1 ENHRY, CDR2 SYGVKD. The CDR3, as DNA: TGTGCCACTCGGACAGGCTTGGGGAACGAGCAGTACTTC. Translating it yields CATRTGLGNEQYF.

The chain combines TRBV7-2 with TRBJ1-2; tentative D call: TRBD1 (5 bases). The CDR3 covers 16 residues. The germline V gene encodes CDR1 SGHTA and CDR2 FQGNSA. V gave up 2 bases and J gave up 3 bases, with 16 bases separating them. The CDR3 loop reads CASSLTLPGEDYGYTF. Here the CDR3 DNA reads TGTGCCAGCAGCTTAACCCTTCCGGGGGAGGACTATGGCTACACCTTC.

J is TRBJ1-2 and V is TRBV19; D is uncertain. V dropped 8 bases and J dropped 8 bases, with 15 bases sitting between them. Germline V CDR1 and CDR2: LNHDA, SQIVND (reference sequence). The CDR3 contains 12 residues. The CDR3 here is CASLRVGQGYTF. The CDR3 DNA reads as TGTGCCAGTCTGAGAGTAGGGCAAGGCTACACCTTC.

The rearrangement uses TRBV19 and TRBJ1-5; 7 nucleotides match TRBD1. In germline, CDR1 is LNHDA, CDR2 SQIVND (reference sequence). The V segment lost 7 bases and the J segment 5 bases; nucleotides outside the gene matches: 11. The CDR3 is 15 residues long. CDR3 sequence: CASTTGTVGDQPQHF. The CDR3 nucleotides read TGTGCCAGTACCACCGGGACAGTAGGTGATCAGCCCCAGCATTTT.

The CDR3 nucleotides are TGTGCTAGTGGTTTGGGGCGGGCCCTCCACTTT. It specifies CASGLGRALHF. The rearrangement links TRBV12-5 to TRBJ1-6, with D unresolved. The CDR3 has 11 amino acids. V lost 1 base to trimming and J lost 14 bases, with 6 bases between them. CDR1 is LGHNT and CDR2 is FRNRAP in the germline V gene.

The rearrangement joins TRBV15 to TRBJ2-7; possible D gene TRBD2, 6 bases. Germline assignment: CDR1 LNHNV and CDR2 YYDKDF (reference sequence). This CDR3 comprises 18 residues. The germline V and J ends were trimmed by 0 bases and 4 bases, with 22 bases remaining between them. The DNA of the CDR3 is TGTGCCACCAGCAGAGATCGGGGCGGGGCCCCCTCCGTGTACGAGCAGTACTTC. Amino acid sequence: CATSRDRGGAPSVYEQYF.

This chain uses TRBV20-1 with TRBJ1-5; D possibly corresponds to TRBD1 (5 bases). The CDR3 extends over 14 amino acids. Trimming took 3 bases from V and 1 from J, leaving 10 bases between them. Germline V lookup: CDR1 DFQATT, CDR2 SNEGSKA (reference sequence). CDR3 coding DNA: TGCAGTGCTAGCGGACATAGAAGCAATCAGCCCCAGCATTTT. This translates into CSASGHRSNQPQHF.

V and J are TRBV2 and TRBJ2-1, with D tentatively TRBD1 (5 bases). The V and J ends lost 6 bases and 5 bases respectively, with 8 bases between them. This CDR3 spans 12 amino acids. Germline-derived CDR1 and CDR2 are SNHLY and FYNNEI. The CDR3 region has the DNA TGTGCCAGCAGGACAGAAAACAATGAGCAGTTCTTC. Its protein is CASRTENNEQFF.

CDR3: CASSSTGTISYEQYF. Written as DNA, the CDR3 is TGTGCCAGCAGCTCCACAGGAACGATCTCCTACGAGCAGTACTTC. The chain carries TRBV7-2 and TRBJ2-7; a weak D match, TRBD1 (5 bases). CDR3 length equals 15 residues. Germline CDR1 and CDR2: SGHTA and FQGNSA. V lost 4 bases and J 0 bases, leaving 13 bases between the germline ends.

The V gene is TRBV28, the J gene TRBJ2-1; D could derive from TRBD1 or TRBD2 (5 bases each). The CDR3 extends over 16 amino acids. V lost 4 bases to trimming and J lost 2 bases, with 15 bases between them. In germline, CDR1 is MDHEN, CDR2 SYDVKM. The CDR3 is CASSSSMWGTYNEQFF. CDR3 sequence (DNA): TGTGCCAGCAGTTCCTCAATGTGGGGGACCTACAATGAGCAGTTCTTC.

The rearrangement uses TRBV3-1 and TRBJ1-1; D unclear. Germline V gives CDR1 LGHDT, CDR2 YNNKEL (reference sequence). V was shortened by 2 bases and J by 6 bases, with 7 bases between the two germline ends. There are 12 residues in the CDR3. CDR3: CASSQTPPEAFF. The CDR3 DNA follows: TGTGCCAGCAGCCAAACACCTCCTGAAGCTTTCTTT.

The chain couples TRBV7-8 to TRBJ1-3; TRBD1 matches at 9 bases. This CDR3 is built from 18 residues. V was pared by 2 bases and J by 4 bases, with 12 bases of the junction left unmatched. The V gene's germline CDR1 is SGHVS and CDR2 FQNEAQ. The CDR3 DNA sequence: TGTGCCAGCAGCTTACGCCAGTCAGGGACAGGGCAGGGAAACACCATATATTTT. This sequence encodes CASSLRQSGTGQGNTIYF.